Shown below are 3 T cell receptor beta chains from a single sample sequenced in a study of regulatory T cells in long-lasting Graves disease. The time point denotes: newly diagnosed GD, antithyroid drugs for less than 3 months. The TCR library was prepared using RNA isolated from PBMCs. According to the study, TCR beta libraries were built with iRepertoire HTBI primers and CDR3-region Arm-PCR. TCRdb re-derived calls from the multiplex PCR reads in MiXCR, one entry per CDR3 protein. The data hold 350,000 to 450,000 distinct CDR3 sequences, with over 15% observed a single time. This sample was also put to use in a study of T cells in Graves' hyperthyroidism and ophthalmopathy.

Here the sequenced sample was peripheral blood mononuclear cells (PBMCs), taken at new diagnosis, from a patient treated with antithyroid drugs. The receptors were sampled from a man in his forties with Graves disease.

This clonotype came up once. This sequence joins TRBV12-3 or TRBV12-4 and TRBJ2-3; possibly TRBD1 for D (6 bases). The CDR3 contains 17 residues. Trimming shortened V by 6 bases and J by 3 bases, and 22 bases separated the two germline ends. CDR3 sequence reads: CASRRAGTFKWTDTQYF. The CDR3 DNA reads TGTGCCAGCAGACGGGCCGGGACATTTAAGTGGACAGATACGCAGTATTTT.

In the case of this clonotype: It may be a read error: a sequence one base away is much more abundant. This chain links TRBV11-2 with TRBJ2-2, with TRBD1 identical over 9 bases. Germline CDR1 reads SGHAT; CDR2 reads FQNNGV. The V segment lost 7 bases and the J segment 4 bases; nucleotides outside the gene matches: 7. The CDR3 loop spans 15 amino acids. For the CDR3, the DNA is TGTGCCAGCATAGGCGGGACAGGGAGCACCGGGGAGCTGTTTTTT. Translated, it gives CASIGGTGSTGELFF.

A single count supports this clonotype. The J gene is TRBJ2-3, the V gene TRBV7-2; 8 nucleotides line up with TRBD2. CDR1 SGHTA and CDR2 FQGNSA come from the germline V gene. The CDR3 consists of 15 residues. V dropped 3 bases and J dropped 3; count of bases not matched to a gene: 5. The CDR3 sequence is CASSFWSGGTDTQYF. Written as DNA, the CDR3 is TGTGCCAGCAGCTTTTGGAGCGGGGGAACAGATACGCAGTATTTT.